This is a list of T cell receptor beta chains from one sample in a study of identical twins. TCRdb ran MiXCR on the 5' RACE reads and lists one entry per CDR3 protein. Here the sample spans hundreds of thousands of distinct CDR3 sequences, about 7% being singletons. The same data also went into a second study, on yellow fever vaccine responses in identical twins.

Material: PBMCs. These TCRs come from a woman aged 18 to 35 in good health. Both conserved end residues are part of each CDR3. A D gene is named only where the DNA matches it firmly. Rows may omit the clone size; those that give it use once, few, many or a size class.

TRBD2,TRBJ2-2,TRBV28,-,CASSPWTSGSTGELFF,TGTGCCAGCAGTCCCTGGACTAGCGGGAGTACCGGGGAGCTGTTTTTT
TRBD1,TRBJ1-1,TRBV7-8,-,CASSFLRQGAPVF,TGTGCCAGCAGCTTCCTAAGACAGGGAGCACCCGTTTTT
-,TRBJ2-1,TRBV5-1,many,CASSGLSGYSYNEQFF,TGCGCCAGCAGTGGTTTGAGTGGCTACTCCTACAATGAGCAGTTCTTC
TRBD1,TRBJ2-2,TRBV28,many,CASSLLVTGGRDVAGELFF,TGTGCCAGCAGTTTACTCGTGACAGGGGGCCGGGATGTGGCCGGGGAGCTGTTTTTT
-,TRBJ2-5,TRBV29-1,few,CSPRSGETQYF,TGCAGCCCCCGAAGTGGGGAGACCCAGTACTTC
-,TRBJ2-7,TRBV12-3/TRBV12-4,many,CASSFNRVHEQYF,TGTGCCAGCAGTTTCAACAGGGTCCACGAGCAGTACTTC
-,TRBJ2-1,TRBV7-6,few,CASSLVSDEQFF,TGTGCCAGCAGCTTAGTTAGTGATGAGCAGTTCTTC
-,TRBJ2-7,TRBV5-1,many,CASSWTRGVEQYF,TGCGCCAGCAGCTGGACGAGAGGGGTCGAGCAGTACTTC
-,TRBJ2-2,TRBV12-3/TRBV12-4,many,CASRGGQRNTGELFF,TGTGCCAGCAGAGGTGGACAGAGGAACACCGGGGAGCTGTTTTTT
-,TRBJ2-1,TRBV20-1,-,CSAPGNEQFF,TGCAGCGCCCCAGGGAATGAGCAGTTCTTC
TRBD2,TRBJ2-1,TRBV4-1,many,CASSQRTSGSYGEQFF,TGCGCCAGCAGCCAACGGACTAGCGGGAGTTATGGTGAGCAGTTCTTC
TRBD1,TRBJ2-5,TRBV24-1,many,CATSDLTGVRETQYF,TGTGCCACCAGTGATCTAACAGGGGTTCGGGAGACCCAGTACTTC
TRBD1,TRBJ1-5,TRBV27,few,CASSPRDRGGQPQHF,TGTGCCAGCAGTCCCCGGGACAGGGGAGGTCAGCCCCAGCATTTT
-,TRBJ2-3,TRBV2,-,CASSGGTLPDTQYF,TGTGCCAGCAGTGGCGGGACATTACCAGATACGCAGTATTTT
TRBD2,TRBJ2-2,TRBV2,-,CAIQGSGSSIGELFF,TGTGCCATCCAGGGTAGCGGGAGTAGTATCGGGGAGCTGTTTTTT
TRBD1,TRBJ2-6,TRBV24-1,many,CATSGRTGRSGANVLTF,TGTGCCACCAGTGGGAGGACAGGACGCTCTGGGGCCAACGTCCTGACTTTC
-,TRBJ2-6,TRBV28,few,CASTNRAGANVLTF,TGTGCCAGCACCAACAGGGCTGGGGCCAACGTCCTGACTTTC
-,TRBJ1-4,TRBV7-8,-,CASSLVPGTNEKLFF,TGTGCCAGCAGCTTAGTACCCGGGACTAATGAAAAACTGTTTTTT
-,TRBJ2-5,TRBV7-2,few,CASSPAAGIQETQYF,TGTGCCAGCAGCCCCGCGGCGGGGATCCAAGAGACCCAGTACTTC
-,TRBJ2-1,TRBV7-2,many,CASSSGGPEWDNEQFF,TGTGCCAGCAGCTCCGGAGGTCCCGAGTGGGACAATGAGCAGTTCTTC
-,TRBJ2-4,TRBV20-1,-,CSARDPSHGGAKNIQYF,TGCAGTGCTAGGGACCCGAGCCATGGTGGAGCCAAAAACATTCAGTACTTC
TRBD1,TRBJ2-5,TRBV7-8,many,CASILTAGGLRETQYF,TGTGCCAGCATCCTAACCGCAGGGGGTTTGCGGGAGACCCAGTACTTC
-,TRBJ2-1,TRBV7-9,-,CASSLVDGNEQFF,TGTGCCAGCAGCTTAGTGGACGGTAATGAGCAGTTCTTC
-,TRBJ2-5,TRBV20-1,many,CSAHQGGETQYF,TGCAGTGCTCACCAGGGTGGGGAGACCCAGTACTTC
TRBD2,TRBJ2-1,TRBV7-6,many,CASTTSGSLYNEQFF,TGTGCCAGCACTACTAGCGGGAGCCTCTACAATGAGCAGTTCTTC
-,TRBJ1-6,TRBV25-1,-,CASSEENSPLHF,TGTGCCAGCAGTGAGGAAAATTCACCCCTCCACTTT
-,TRBJ2-7,TRBV12-3/TRBV12-4,few,CASSLLFEGIRSYEQYF,TGTGCCAGCAGTTTACTCTTCGAAGGAATCCGATCCTACGAGCAGTACTTC
-,TRBJ2-4,TRBV6-5,many,CASSSPGILAKNIQYF,TGTGCCAGCAGTTCCCCCGGGATCTTAGCCAAAAACATTCAGTACTTC
-,TRBJ1-5,TRBV27,many,CASSATGTFNQPQHF,TGTGCCAGCAGTGCAACCGGGACCTTCAATCAGCCCCAGCATTTT
-,TRBJ2-7,TRBV20-1,many,CSARDNQRAYEQYF,TGCAGTGCTAGAGATAACCAGCGGGCTTACGAGCAGTACTTC
TRBD2,TRBJ2-7,TRBV2,few,CASRLAVSYEQYF,TGTGCCAGCCGTCTAGCGGTTTCCTACGAGCAGTACTTC
TRBD2,TRBJ2-2,TRBV5-6,-,CASTRGLAPNTGELFF,TGTGCCAGCACCAGGGGACTAGCGCCGAACACCGGGGAGCTGTTTTTT
-,TRBJ1-3,TRBV12-3/TRBV12-4,many,CASSQDRNTIYF,TGTGCCAGCAGTCAAGATCGAAACACCATATATTTT
-,TRBJ1-5,TRBV5-8,few,CASSLIGGNQPQHF,TGTGCCAGCAGCTTAATAGGGGGCAATCAGCCCCAGCATTTT
TRBD2,TRBJ2-3,TRBV15,many,CATSRDRVTSEDTQYF,TGTGCCACCAGCAGAGATCGGGTTACTAGCGAAGATACGCAGTATTTT
-,TRBJ1-1,TRBV12-3/TRBV12-4,few,CASSLQVSATEAFF,TGTGCCAGCAGTTTGCAGGTTTCGGCCACTGAAGCTTTCTTT
TRBD1,TRBJ2-2,TRBV4-1,many,CASSPYGQGGTGELFF,TGCGCCAGCAGCCCATATGGACAGGGCGGCACCGGGGAGCTGTTTTTT
TRBD1,TRBJ2-1,TRBV9,few,CASSATPGQGYNEQFF,TGTGCCAGCAGCGCCACACCGGGACAGGGATACAATGAGCAGTTCTTC
TRBD2,TRBJ2-1,TRBV5-1,many,CASSPEGSGSNEQFF,TGCGCCAGCAGCCCGGAGGGAAGCGGGAGTAATGAGCAGTTCTTC
TRBD1,TRBJ1-1,TRBV6-1,few,CASSAGTGFSRTEAFF,TGTGCCAGCAGTGCTGGGACAGGGTTCAGTCGCACTGAAGCTTTCTTT
-,TRBJ1-1,TRBV10-3,-,CAIRGRDTTEAFF,TGTGCCATCAGGGGGCGAGATACCACTGAAGCTTTCTTT
-,TRBJ1-1,TRBV29-1,few,CSVEGRGISGTQNTEAFF,TGCAGCGTTGAAGGCCGGGGAATCTCCGGGACACAAAACACTGAAGCTTTCTTT
-,TRBJ2-3,TRBV28,-,CASSPPQGTDTQYF,TGTGCCAGCAGCCCCCCGCAAGGGACAGATACGCAGTATTTT
-,TRBJ2-3,TRBV10-3,-,CAISGGGDTQYF,TGTGCCATCAGTGGCGGCGGGGATACGCAGTATTTT
-,TRBJ2-1,TRBV21-1,few,CASSKVKRRPSSYNEQFF,TGTGCCAGCAGCAAAGTGAAGCGCCGGCCGAGCTCCTACAATGAGCAGTTCTTC
TRBD1,TRBJ2-7,TRBV15,-,CATSRVGQLPSEQYF,TGTGCCACCAGCAGAGTGGGACAGCTTCCTAGTGAGCAGTACTTC
-,TRBJ2-5,TRBV6-6,many,CASRTSGQQYF,TGTGCCAGCAGAACAAGTGGGCAACAGTACTTC
-,TRBJ2-1,TRBV6-1,few,CASGRWNYNEQFF,TGTGCCAGCGGCAGGTGGAACTACAATGAGCAGTTCTTC
-,TRBJ1-1,TRBV5-1,-,CASRFEGAFGAFF,TGCGCCAGCAGATTTGAAGGGGCCTTTGGAGCTTTCTTT
-,TRBJ1-2,TRBV28,few,CASSPRDSFKNYGYTF,TGTGCCAGCAGTCCACGGGACTCCTTTAAGAACTATGGCTACACCTTC
-,TRBJ1-2,TRBV5-1,-,CASSSGTPGYGYTF,TGCGCCAGCAGTTCCGGGACGCCCGGCTATGGCTACACCTTC
-,TRBJ1-5,TRBV10-3,many,CAISELEGSGQPQHF,TGTGCCATCAGTGAGTTGGAGGGAAGCGGTCAGCCCCAGCATTTT
-,TRBJ1-4,TRBV7-8,-,CASSLVVVEKLFF,TGTGCCAGCAGCTTAGTTGTAGTGGAAAAACTGTTTTTT
TRBD2,TRBJ2-1,TRBV11-2,few,CASSLEPAGGSDNEQFF,TGTGCCAGCAGCTTAGAGCCAGCGGGGGGGAGCGACAATGAGCAGTTCTTC